The present T cell receptor (beta chain) was sequenced within a study of human T cells and chemical hapten exposure. Study-level points and caveats: Alopecia affected the donors, so their immune response may differ from healthy people's.

Regarding time point: patch test 1, 2 weeks after DPC sensitization. Treatment here: therapeutic diphenylcyclopropenone sensitization with weekly scalp DPC. Using its own MiXCR run on the RACE reads, TCRdb lists one record per CDR3 protein. The sample carries 100,000 or so distinct CDR3 sequences, about 10% recorded once. This CDR3 has 13 amino acids. Trimming took 2 bases from V and 10 from J, leaving 9 bases between them. Looked up from germline, CDR1 is MNHEY and CDR2 is SVGEGT. The table lists this clonotype with a few counts. Its target is not known. The TCR originated in a man aged 35 to 55 with alopecia areata. Some clones in this sample may be carry-over from other donors' samples. This sequence joins TRBV6-2 or TRBV6-3 and TRBJ1-6; perhaps TRBD1 as D (5 bases). The sample in question was whole blood, obtained in connection with sensitization to the hapten diphenylcyclopropenone (DPC). Here the CDR3 DNA reads TGTGCCAGCAGTTACGGAGGGACCTCACCCCTCCACTTT. Amino acid sequence: CASSYGGTSPLHF.